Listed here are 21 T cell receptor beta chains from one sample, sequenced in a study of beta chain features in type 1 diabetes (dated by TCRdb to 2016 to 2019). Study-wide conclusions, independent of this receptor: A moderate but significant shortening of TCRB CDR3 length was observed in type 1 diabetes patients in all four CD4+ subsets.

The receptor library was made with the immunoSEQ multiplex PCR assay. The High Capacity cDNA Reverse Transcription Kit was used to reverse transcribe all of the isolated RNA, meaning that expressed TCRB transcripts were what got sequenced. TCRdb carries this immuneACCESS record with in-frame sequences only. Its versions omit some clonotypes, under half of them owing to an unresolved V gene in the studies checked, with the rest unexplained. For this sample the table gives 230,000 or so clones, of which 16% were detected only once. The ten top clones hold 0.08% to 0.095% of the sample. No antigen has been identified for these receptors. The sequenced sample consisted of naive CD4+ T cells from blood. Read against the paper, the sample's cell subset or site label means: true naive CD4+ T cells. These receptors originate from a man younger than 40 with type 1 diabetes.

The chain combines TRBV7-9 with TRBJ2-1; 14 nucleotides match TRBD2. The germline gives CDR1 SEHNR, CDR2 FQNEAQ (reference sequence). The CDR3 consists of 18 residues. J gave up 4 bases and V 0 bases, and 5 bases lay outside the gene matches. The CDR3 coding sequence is TGTGCCAGCAGCTTAGCGGGGACTAGCGGGAGTCGGTACAATGAGCAGTTCTTC. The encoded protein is CASSLAGTSGSRYNEQFF.

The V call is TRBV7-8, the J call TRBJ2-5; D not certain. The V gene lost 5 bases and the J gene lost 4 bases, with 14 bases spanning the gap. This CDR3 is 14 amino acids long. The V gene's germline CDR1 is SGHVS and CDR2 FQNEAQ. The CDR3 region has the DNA TGTGCCAGCAGCGGGTTGGCGGAGACAGAGACCCAGTACTTC. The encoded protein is CASSGLAETETQYF. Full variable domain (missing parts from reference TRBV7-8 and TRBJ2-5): GAGVSQSPRYKVAKRGQDVALRCDPISGHVSLFWYQQALGQGPEFLTYFQNEAQLDKSGLPSDRFFAERPEGSVSTLKIQRTQQEDSAVYLCASSGLAETETQYFGPGTRLLVL.

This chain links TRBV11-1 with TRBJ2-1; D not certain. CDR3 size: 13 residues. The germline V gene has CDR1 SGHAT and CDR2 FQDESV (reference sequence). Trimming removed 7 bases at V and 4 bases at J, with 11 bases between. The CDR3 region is CASTRGLYNEQFF. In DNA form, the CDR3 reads TGTGCCAGCACCCGAGGCCTTTACAATGAGCAGTTCTTC.

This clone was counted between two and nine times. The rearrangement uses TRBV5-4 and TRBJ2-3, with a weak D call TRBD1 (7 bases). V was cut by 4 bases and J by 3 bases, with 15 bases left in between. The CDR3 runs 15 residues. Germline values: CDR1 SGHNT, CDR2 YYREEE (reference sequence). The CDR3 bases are TGTGCCAGCAGCCGAAGGGACAGCGGGACAGATACGCAGTATTTT. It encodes CASSRRDSGTDTQYF.

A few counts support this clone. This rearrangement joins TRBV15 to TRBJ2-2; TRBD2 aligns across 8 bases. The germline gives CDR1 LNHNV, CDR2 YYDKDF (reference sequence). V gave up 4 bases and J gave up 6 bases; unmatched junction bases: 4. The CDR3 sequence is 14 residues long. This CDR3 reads CATSNSGRAGELFF. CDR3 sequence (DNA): TGTGCCACCAGCAACAGCGGGAGAGCCGGGGAGCTGTTTTTT. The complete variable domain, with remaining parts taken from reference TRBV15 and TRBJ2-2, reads DAMVIQNPRYQVTQFGKPVTLSCSQTLNHNVMYWYQQKSSQAPKLLFHYYDKDFNNEADTPDNFQSRRPNTSFCFLDIRSPGLGDTAMYLCATSNSGRAGELFFGEGSRLTVL.

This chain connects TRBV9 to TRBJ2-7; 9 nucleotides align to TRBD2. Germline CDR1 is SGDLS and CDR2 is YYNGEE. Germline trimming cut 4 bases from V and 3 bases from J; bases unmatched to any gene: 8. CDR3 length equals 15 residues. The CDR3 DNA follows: TGTGCCAGCAGCCCCCAGACTAGCGGAATCTACGAGCAGTACTTC. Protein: CASSPQTSGIYEQYF.

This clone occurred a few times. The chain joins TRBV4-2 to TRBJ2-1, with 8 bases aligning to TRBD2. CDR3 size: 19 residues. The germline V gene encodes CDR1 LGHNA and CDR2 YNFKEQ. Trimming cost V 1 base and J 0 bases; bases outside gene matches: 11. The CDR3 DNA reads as TGTGCCAGCAGCCAAGGGACGGGAGGGCCGATCCCCTCCTACAATGAGCAGTTCTTC. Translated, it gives CASSQGTGGPIPSYNEQFF.

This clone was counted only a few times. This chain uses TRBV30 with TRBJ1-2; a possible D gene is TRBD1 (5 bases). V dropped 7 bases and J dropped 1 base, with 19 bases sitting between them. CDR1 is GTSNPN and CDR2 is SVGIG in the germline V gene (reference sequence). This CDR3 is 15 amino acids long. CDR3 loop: CAFDIKGRINYGYTF. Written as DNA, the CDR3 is TGTGCCTTCGATATTAAGGGACGGATTAACTATGGCTACACCTTC.

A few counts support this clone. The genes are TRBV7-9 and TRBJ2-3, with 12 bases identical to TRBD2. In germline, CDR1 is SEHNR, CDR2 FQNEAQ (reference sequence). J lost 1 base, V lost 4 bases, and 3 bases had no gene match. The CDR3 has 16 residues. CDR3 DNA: TGTGCCAGCAGCTCGCGGACTAGCGGGGGCACAGATACGCAGTATTTT. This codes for CASSSRTSGGTDTQYF.

This CDR3 reads CASSSGQQTNYGYTF. The CDR3 bases are TGTGCCAGCAGTTCCGGACAGCAGACTAACTATGGCTACACCTTC. The genes are TRBV28 and TRBJ1-2; possible D gene TRBD1, 6 bases. CDR1 is MDHEN and CDR2 is SYDVKM in the germline V gene. Trimming left V 4 bases short and J 0 bases short, with 12 bases between. The CDR3 totals 15 residues.

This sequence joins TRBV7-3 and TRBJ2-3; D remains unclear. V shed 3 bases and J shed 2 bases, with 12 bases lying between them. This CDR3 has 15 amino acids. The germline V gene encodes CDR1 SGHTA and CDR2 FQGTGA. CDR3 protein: CASSLFRTPTDTQYF. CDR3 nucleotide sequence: TGTGCCAGCAGCTTGTTTCGAACCCCCACAGATACGCAGTATTTT.

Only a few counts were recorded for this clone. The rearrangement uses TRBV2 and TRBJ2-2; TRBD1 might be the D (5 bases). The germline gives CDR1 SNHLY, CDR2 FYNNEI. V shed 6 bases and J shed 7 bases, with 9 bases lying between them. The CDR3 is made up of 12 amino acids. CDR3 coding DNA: TGTGCCAGCAGGCGGACACACGGGGAGCTGTTTTTT. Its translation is CASRRTHGELFF.

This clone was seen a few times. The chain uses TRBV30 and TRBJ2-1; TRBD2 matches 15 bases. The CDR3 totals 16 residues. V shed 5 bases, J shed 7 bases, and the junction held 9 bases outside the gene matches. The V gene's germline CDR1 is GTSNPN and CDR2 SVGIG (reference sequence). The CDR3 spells CAWEPGTSGRRNEQFF. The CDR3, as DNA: TGTGCCTGGGAGCCCGGGACTAGCGGGAGGAGGAATGAGCAGTTCTTC.

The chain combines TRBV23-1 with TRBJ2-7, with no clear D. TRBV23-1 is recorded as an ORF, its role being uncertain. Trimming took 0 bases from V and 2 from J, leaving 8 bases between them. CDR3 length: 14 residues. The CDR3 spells CASSQSSHTYEQYF. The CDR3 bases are TGCGCCAGCAGTCAATCGTCCCATACCTACGAGCAGTACTTC.

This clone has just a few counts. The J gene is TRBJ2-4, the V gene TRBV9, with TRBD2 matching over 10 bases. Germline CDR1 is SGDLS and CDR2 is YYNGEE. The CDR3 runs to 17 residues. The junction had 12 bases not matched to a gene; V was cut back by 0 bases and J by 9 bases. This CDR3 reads CASSVGPPLAGGSIQYF. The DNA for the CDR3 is TGTGCCAGCAGCGTAGGTCCCCCCTTAGCGGGAGGTAGCATTCAGTACTTC.

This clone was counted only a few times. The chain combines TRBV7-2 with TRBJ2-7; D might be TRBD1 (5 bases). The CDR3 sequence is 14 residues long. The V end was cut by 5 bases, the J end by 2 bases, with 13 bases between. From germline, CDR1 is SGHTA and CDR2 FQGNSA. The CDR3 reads CASSLFDSTYEQYF. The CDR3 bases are TGTGCCAGCAGCCTTTTCGACAGTACCTACGAGCAGTACTTC. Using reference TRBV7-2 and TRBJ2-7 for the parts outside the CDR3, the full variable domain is GAGVSQSPSNKVTEKGKDVELRCDPISGHTALYWYRQSLGQGLEFLIYFQGNSAPDKSGLPSDRFSAERTGGSVSTLTIQRTQQEDSAVYLCASSLFDSTYEQYFGPGTRLTVT.

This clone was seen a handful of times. The CDR3 sequence: CASSLGGPYEQYF. The CDR3 DNA is TGTGCCAGCAGCTTAGGTGGACCATACGAGCAGTACTTC. V usage is TRBV7-2 and J usage is TRBJ2-7; D is unresolved. Per germline, CDR1 SGHTA and CDR2 FQGNSA. CDR3 length: 13 residues. The V end was cut by 1 base, the J end by 4 bases, with 8 bases between.

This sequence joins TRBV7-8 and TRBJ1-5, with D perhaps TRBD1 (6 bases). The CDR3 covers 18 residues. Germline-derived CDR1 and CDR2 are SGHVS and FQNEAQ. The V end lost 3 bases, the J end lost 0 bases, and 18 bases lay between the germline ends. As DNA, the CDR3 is TGTGCCAGCAGCTTTCTCGTGGCGGACAGTACTAGCAATCAGCCCCAGCATTTT. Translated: CASSFLVADSTSNQPQHF.

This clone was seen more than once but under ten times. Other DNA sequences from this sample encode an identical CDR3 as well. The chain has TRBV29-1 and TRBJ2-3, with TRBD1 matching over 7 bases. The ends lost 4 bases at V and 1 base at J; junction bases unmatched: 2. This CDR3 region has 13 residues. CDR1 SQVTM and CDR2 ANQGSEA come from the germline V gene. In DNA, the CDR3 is TGCAGCGTTGGACAGGGAGGCACAGATACGCAGTATTTT. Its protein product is CSVGQGGTDTQYF.

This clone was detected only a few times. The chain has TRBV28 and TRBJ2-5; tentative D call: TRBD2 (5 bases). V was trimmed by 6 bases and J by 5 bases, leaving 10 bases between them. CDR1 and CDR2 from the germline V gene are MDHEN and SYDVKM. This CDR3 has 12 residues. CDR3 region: CASRSGPETQYF. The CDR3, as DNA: TGTGCCAGCAGGAGCGGTCCGGAGACCCAGTACTTC. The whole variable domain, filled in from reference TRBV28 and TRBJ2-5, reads DVKVTQSSRYLVKRTGEKVFLECVQDMDHENMFWYRQDPGLGLRLIYFSYDVKMKEKGDIPEGYSVSREKKERFSLILESASTNQTSMYLCASRSGPETQYFGPGTRLLVL.

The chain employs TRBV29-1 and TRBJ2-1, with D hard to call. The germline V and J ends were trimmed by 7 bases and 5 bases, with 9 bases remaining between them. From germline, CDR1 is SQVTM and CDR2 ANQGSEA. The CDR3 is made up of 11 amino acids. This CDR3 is CSAQDNNEQFF. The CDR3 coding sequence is TGCAGCGCCCAGGATAACAATGAGCAGTTCTTC.